This T cell receptor beta chain was recovered during a study of cytomegalovirus exposure and HLA in healthy donors. General study results and limits: It was likely that a cluster of highly shared sequence variants was a sequencing artifact. It was reported that the classifier diagnosed cytomegalovirus status with high specificity and sensitivity in both the original and validation cohorts. Researchers catalogued about 160 TCR beta chains as cytomegalovirus-associated. About 87% or about 30% of the time was how often most TCR beta V segments were productive, according to an earlier analysis.

The table lists this clone with a few counts. What it binds is unknown. PCR employed 60 Vbeta and 13 Jbeta primers. Libraries were prepared by immunoSEQ multiplex PCR; TCRdb keeps only in-frame clonotypes and omits some of them. The sample comprises 150,000 to 200,000 clones, approximately 77% of which are singletons, and around 1.5% rests with the top ten. The receptor comes from a male donor in good health and CMV-seronegative. Sequencing used PBMCs.

In nucleotides, the CDR3 is TGTGCCAGCAGCAATTTCGACAGGGGGCTCTATGGCTACACCTTC. Protein product: CASSNFDRGLYGYTF. The chain recombines TRBV7-8 with TRBJ1-2, with 10 bases aligning to TRBD1. With V trimmed by 5 bases and J by 4 bases, 7 bases remained unmatched. CDR1 and CDR2 from the germline V gene are SGHVS and FQNEAQ. There are 15 residues in the CDR3.